The TCR beta chain under discussion was sequenced for a study of CD8 T cells in ankylosing spondylitis. Many counts were recorded for this clonotype. TCRdb reprocessed the 5' RACE reads with MiXCR, giving one entry per CDR3 protein. The repertoire has tens of thousands of distinct CDR3 sequences, 11% of them found once; the top ten carry 1.2% to 1.5%. The CDR3 covers 13 residues. V lost 3 bases and J lost 4, with 7 bases in between. The source is a male donor with ankylosing spondylitis or in good health (not recorded which). Material: blood, either unsorted or a sorted T cell fraction (not recorded which). This chain links TRBV12-3 or TRBV12-4 with TRBJ1-3, with D perhaps TRBD1 (5 bases). The CDR3 nucleotides are TGTGCCAGCAGTTTGAACAGGGGAAACACCATATATTTT. Translating it yields CASSLNRGNTIYF.